The 31 T cell receptor beta chains presented below share a single source sample, sequenced in a study of naive and memory T cell subsets (dated by TCRdb to about 2017). Library prep was done by UMI-ligation and nested PCR. Sequencing relied on an Illumina MiSeq. An equimolar mix of two oligonucleotides covering both TRBC1 and TRBC2 was used as the beta constant-region primer. The ligated cDNA went through four rounds of PCR with nested alpha and beta constant-region primers together with the SP2 primer. TCRdb passed the public sequencing reads through fastp at Q25 and MiXCR, retaining productive beta sequences. Each CDR3 protein gets just one entry, which takes the most common genes and DNA from the rows behind it. The sample includes over 20,000 distinct CDR3 sequences, with about 10% observed a single time. The ten largest account for 20% to 25% of the sample. Input material: central memory CD8+ T cells from blood. The label giving this sample's cell subset or site can be read as: central memory, CD45RA- CD27+. These receptors came from a human donor in good health.

The rearrangement links TRBV7-2 to TRBJ2-3, with TRBD2 identical over 8 bases. CDR1 SGHTA and CDR2 FQGNSA come from the germline V gene. With 5 bases clipped from V and 6 bases from J, the junction kept 10 bases outside the gene matches. CDR3 length: 15 amino acids. CDR3 DNA: TGTGCCAGCAGCCTAACTAGCGGAGTCTTTGATACGCAGTATTTT. It yields the protein CASSLTSGVFDTQYF.

The chain employs TRBV4-3 and TRBJ1-1; D might be TRBD1 (6 bases). Germline CDR1 is LGHNA and CDR2 is YSLEER. The CDR3 consists of 14 residues. V was clipped by 1 base and J by 6 bases, with 12 bases between them. CDR3 DNA sequence: TGCGCCAGCAGCCAAGGGACAGACATCGCTGAAGCTTTCTTT. Encoded protein: CASSQGTDIAEAFF.

The rearrangement links TRBV2 to TRBJ2-1; D is unclear. CDR1 and CDR2 from the germline V gene are SNHLY and FYNNEI. The CDR3 spans 13 residues. Trimming stripped 8 bases from V and 8 bases from J, with 16 bases between. CDR3 in amino acids: CASDSSDSYEQFF. CDR3 coding DNA: TGTGCCAGCGACTCTTCGGATAGTTATGAGCAGTTCTTC.

This clonotype has at least ten counts. The CDR3 reads CASSESMGAAKQYF. DNA for the CDR3: TGCGCCAGCAGTGAGTCGATGGGGGCAGCCAAGCAGTACTTC. This chain connects TRBV10-1 to TRBJ2-7; a weak D match, TRBD1 (6 bases). The length of the CDR3 is 14 residues. Trimming took 0 bases from V and 8 from J, leaving 14 bases between them. CDR1 and CDR2 (germline): WNHNN, SYGVQD (reference sequence).

Within the sample, this clonotype is medium-sized. This sequence joins TRBV20-1 and TRBJ2-7; the D gene is possibly TRBD1 (6 bases). The V end lost 0 bases, the J end lost 3 bases, and 9 bases lay between the germline ends. The CDR3 runs to 13 residues. CDR1 DFQATT and CDR2 SNEGSKA come from the germline V gene (reference sequence). CDR3 sequence: CSARDNRDYEQYF. For the CDR3, the DNA is TGCAGTGCTAGAGATAACAGGGACTACGAGCAGTACTTC.

There are a few counts of this clonotype. V usage is TRBV5-1 and J usage is TRBJ2-7; TRBD1 might be the D (6 bases). The CDR3 runs to 15 residues. V shed 3 bases and J shed 3 bases, with 16 bases lying between them. Germline loops: CDR1 SGHRS, CDR2 YFSETQ. The CDR3 sequence: CASSWAPGASYEQYF. Written as DNA, the CDR3 is TGCGCCAGCAGCTGGGCTCCAGGGGCCAGCTACGAGCAGTACTTC.

This clonotype was counted between two and nine times. The chain employs TRBV20-1 and TRBJ2-1, with D perhaps TRBD1 (5 bases). CDR1 DFQATT and CDR2 SNEGSKA come from the germline V gene (reference sequence). The V end was cut by 1 base, the J end by 6 bases, with 10 bases between. The CDR3 contains 13 residues. Written as DNA, the CDR3 is TGCAGTGCTAGAGCTTCTGACAGCAATGAGCAGTTCTTC. This encodes CSARASDSNEQFF.

This chain joins TRBV9 and TRBJ1-1, with D perhaps TRBD1 (6 bases). V lost 0 bases and J 5 bases, leaving 14 bases between the germline ends. Germline assignment: CDR1 SGDLS and CDR2 YYNGEE. The CDR3 spans 15 residues. The CDR3 loop is CASSVALGGGTEAFF. DNA for the CDR3: TGTGCCAGCAGCGTAGCCCTAGGGGGAGGGACTGAAGCTTTCTTT.

The chain joins TRBV19 to TRBJ1-1; weak D call: TRBD1 (5 bases). Trimming removed 8 bases from V and 1 base from J, with 8 bases in between. Germline V CDR1 and CDR2: LNHDA, SQIVND (reference sequence). The CDR3 is 12 residues long. As DNA, the CDR3 is TGTGCCAGTCGTAGGGGGAACACTGAAGCTTTCTTT. It is translated as CASRRGNTEAFF.

This clonotype was detected many times. V usage is TRBV9 and J usage is TRBJ2-3; 10 bases are shared with TRBD2. CDR3 length: 15 residues. V dropped 1 base and J dropped 5; count of bases not matched to a gene: 4. Per germline, CDR1 SGDLS and CDR2 YYNGEE. Here the CDR3 DNA reads TGTGCCAGCAGCGTATATAGCGGGAGGCAAGATACGCAGTATTTT. It yields the protein CASSVYSGRQDTQYF.

This clonotype was seen more than once but under ten times. V is TRBV6-2 or TRBV6-3 and J is TRBJ1-5, with D maybe TRBD1 (6 bases). The CDR3 sequence is 13 residues long. CDR1 is MNHEY and CDR2 is SVGEGT in the germline V gene. V gave up 6 bases and J gave up 3 bases, with 9 bases separating them. The DNA for the CDR3 is TGTGCCAGCAGCTACAGGGACAATCAGCCCCAGCATTTT. Encoded protein: CASSYRDNQPQHF.

This clonotype was recorded at least ten times. The chain combines TRBV6-5 with TRBJ1-5; 12 bases agree with TRBD1. The germline V gene has CDR1 MNHEY and CDR2 SVGAGI. With V trimmed by 5 bases and J by 2 bases, 7 bases remained unmatched. This CDR3 region has 17 residues. The DNA of the CDR3 is TGTGCCAGCAGTCCCGGGACAGGGGGCACCGGCAATCAGCCCCAGCATTTT. This codes for CASSPGTGGTGNQPQHF.

Many counts were recorded for this clonotype. J is TRBJ2-1 and V is TRBV7-9; 14 bases agree with TRBD2. After removal of 1 base from V and 6 bases from J, the junction contained 2 bases not matched to a gene. Germline loops: CDR1 SEHNR, CDR2 FQNEAQ (reference sequence). This CDR3 has 16 residues. CDR3 region: CASSLGLAGGRNEQFF. The CDR3 nucleotides are TGTGCCAGCAGCTTAGGACTAGCGGGAGGGCGCAATGAGCAGTTCTTC.

This clonotype was picked up a small number of times. The V and J genes are TRBV15 and TRBJ2-7; 8 bases line up with TRBD1. Germline CDR1 and CDR2: LNHNV and YYDKDF (reference sequence). The CDR3 is 17 amino acids. V dropped 0 bases and J dropped 0; count of bases not matched to a gene: 7. In DNA, the CDR3 is TGTGCCACCAGCAGAGATTGGGGGGACAGGATCTCCTACGAGCAGTACTTC. It codes for CATSRDWGDRISYEQYF.

This clonotype was seen a few times. The chain uses TRBV20-1 and TRBJ1-1, with no clear D. V lost 3 bases to trimming and J lost 4 bases, with 15 bases between them. CDR3 length: 14 amino acids. Germline V gene data show CDR1 as DFQATT and CDR2 as SNEGSKA (reference sequence). DNA for the CDR3: TGCAGTGCTAGGAGCCCCCCCCTGGGCACTGAAGCTTTCTTT. Encoded protein: CSARSPPLGTEAFF.

This clonotype was picked up a small number of times. The chain has TRBV11-2 and TRBJ2-4; D is perhaps TRBD1 or TRBD2 (5 bases each). Deletions cut 0 bases from V and 7 bases from J, with 16 bases between. This CDR3 has 16 amino acids. Per germline, CDR1 SGHAT and CDR2 FQNNGV. CDR3 region: CASSLDGGVPGNIQYF. For the CDR3, the DNA is TGTGCCAGCAGCTTAGATGGGGGAGTCCCCGGCAACATTCAGTACTTC.

The table lists this clonotype with a few counts. The CDR3, as DNA: TGTGCCAGCAGCGCGGGACTAGGGAATGAGCAGTTCTTC. It encodes CASSAGLGNEQFF. The chain joins TRBV9 to TRBJ2-1; TRBD2 aligns across 8 bases. V was pared by 3 bases and J by 7 bases, with 3 bases of the junction left unmatched. The length of the CDR3 is 13 residues. In germline, CDR1 is SGDLS, CDR2 YYNGEE.

The genes are TRBV5-1 and TRBJ2-7; 8 bases are shared with TRBD1. Losses at the gene ends were 4 bases for V and 5 bases for J; bases not matched to a gene: 8. CDR1 and CDR2 (germline): SGHRS, YFSETQ. The CDR3 has 14 residues. The CDR3 here is CASSLDRGYDEQYF. CDR3 coding DNA: TGCGCCAGCAGCCTCGACAGGGGATACGACGAGCAGTACTTC. Based on the CDR3 plus reference TRBV5-1 and TRBJ2-7, the full variable domain is KAGVTQTPRYLIKTRGQQVTLSCSPISGHRSVSWYQQTPGQGLQFLFEYFSETQRNKGNFPGRFSGRQFSNSRSEMNVSTLELGDSALYLCASSLDRGYDEQYFGPGTRLTVT.

This clonotype was seen a handful of times. This chain uses TRBV12-3 or TRBV12-4 with TRBJ2-1; D is unclear. V lost 1 base and J 2 bases, leaving 12 bases between the germline ends. This CDR3 has 16 amino acids. CDR3 loop: CASSLGQVFTYNEQFF. The CDR3 nucleotides read TGTGCCAGCAGTTTAGGTCAGGTTTTTACCTACAATGAGCAGTTCTTC.

The V call is TRBV27, the J call TRBJ2-1; 10 nucleotides align to TRBD1. Germline loops: CDR1 MNHEY, CDR2 SMNVEV (reference sequence). CDR3 length: 14 residues. V lost 6 bases to trimming and J lost 4 bases; unmatched junction nucleotides: 3. CDR3 in DNA: TGTGCCAGCAGGACAGGGGGCGCGTACAATGAGCAGTTCTTC. It is translated as CASRTGGAYNEQFF.

This clonotype was counted at least ten times. This rearrangement joins TRBV19 to TRBJ2-1; 9 bases are shared with TRBD1. The CDR3 extends over 13 amino acids. V shed 5 bases, J shed 7 bases, and the junction held 3 bases outside the gene matches. Germline V gives CDR1 LNHDA, CDR2 SQIVND (reference sequence). This chain's CDR3 is CASSHGTGNEQFF. The CDR3 nucleotides are TGTGCCAGTAGTCACGGGACAGGGAATGAGCAGTTCTTC. Using reference TRBV19 and TRBJ2-1 for the parts outside the CDR3, the full variable domain is DGGITQSPKYLFRKEGQNVTLSCEQNLNHDAMYWYRQDPGQGLRLIYYSQIVNDFQKGDIAEGYSVSREKKESFPLTVTSAQKNPTAFYLCASSHGTGNEQFFGPGTRLTVL.

This clonotype was counted ten times or more. The chain carries TRBV4-3 and TRBJ2-7, with D maybe TRBD1 (5 bases). The V gene's germline CDR1 is LGHNA and CDR2 YSLEER. V lost 2 bases, J lost 3 bases, and 14 bases lay in between. The CDR3 covers 15 residues. CDR3 nucleotide sequence: TGCGCCAGCAGCCAAAACACAGGCGAGTTCTACGAGCAGTACTTC. Protein sequence: CASSQNTGEFYEQYF.

This clonotype was observed a handful of times. The rearrangement links TRBV5-1 to TRBJ2-3; D is uncertain. This CDR3 region has 15 residues. Trimming cost V 2 bases and J 1 base, with 11 bases left between them. Per the germline V gene, CDR1 is SGHRS and CDR2 is YFSETQ. The CDR3 loop reads CASSLEALGTDTQYF. CDR3 bases: TGCGCCAGCAGCTTAGAGGCCCTAGGCACAGATACGCAGTATTTT.

This clonotype has a count of ten or more. V gene TRBV6-1 combines with J gene TRBJ2-7; D may be TRBD1 (5 bases). The V gene lost 0 bases and the J gene lost 1 base, with 10 bases spanning the gap. The CDR3 runs 15 residues. Looked up from germline, CDR1 is MNHNS and CDR2 is SASEGT. The CDR3 reads CASSEAHGQSYEQYF. CDR3 nucleotides: TGTGCCAGCAGTGAAGCGCATGGACAATCCTACGAGCAGTACTTC.

This clonotype was observed a few times. The chain employs TRBV2 and TRBJ1-2; a weak D match, TRBD1 (5 bases). With 0 bases removed from V and 3 bases from J, the gap between germline ends came to 23 bases. The CDR3 extends over 19 amino acids. Germline values: CDR1 SNHLY, CDR2 FYNNEI. The CDR3, as DNA: TGTGCCAGCAGTGAAGCCTGGTTGGGTTTAGGCCAGGGCGACTATGGCTACACCTTC. Its translation is CASSEAWLGLGQGDYGYTF.

This clonotype was seen a few times. The chain is built from TRBV7-9 and TRBJ1-2; D is ambiguous. The germline V and J ends were trimmed by 6 bases and 1 base, with 9 bases remaining between them. CDR1 SEHNR and CDR2 FQNEAQ come from the germline V gene (reference sequence). The CDR3 runs to 13 residues. The CDR3 spells CASRTANNYGYTF. CDR3 DNA: TGTGCCAGCAGAACGGCCAATAACTATGGCTACACCTTC.

This clonotype was seen repeatedly, ten times or more. CDR3 bases: TGTGCCAGCAGCCAAAACGTAGGACTAGCGGGAGAGGGTGAGCAGTTCTTC. It specifies CASSQNVGLAGEGEQFF. The rearrangement links TRBV7-9 to TRBJ2-1; 13 bases are a match to TRBD2. V shed 5 bases and J 9 bases; nucleotides not matched to a gene: 13. The CDR3 sequence is 17 residues long. Germline values: CDR1 SEHNR, CDR2 FQNEAQ (reference sequence).

This clonotype was detected many times. The chain combines TRBV28 with TRBJ2-7; 12 positions match TRBD2. There are 16 residues in the CDR3. CDR1 MDHEN and CDR2 SYDVKM come from the germline V gene. Germline trimming cut 6 bases from V and 2 bases from J; bases unmatched to any gene: 8. CDR3 coding DNA: TGTGCCAGCAGCCTAGCGGGAGGGTACTTAGCCTACGAGCAGTACTTC. Protein product: CASSLAGGYLAYEQYF.

The table lists this clonotype with a few counts. This sequence joins TRBV20-1 and TRBJ2-7, with D maybe TRBD2 (5 bases). Germline lookup yields CDR1 DFQATT and CDR2 SNEGSKA (reference sequence). The CDR3 loop spans 14 amino acids. Between the trimmed V and J ends, which lost 0 bases and 5 bases, there was a span of 14 bases. CDR3 nucleotides: TGCAGTGCTAGAGATGCGGAGGTCGAACACGAGCAGTACTTC. It specifies CSARDAEVEHEQYF.

The table lists this clonotype with many counts. This chain connects TRBV28 to TRBJ2-7, with a tentative D call TRBD1 (5 bases). The CDR3 is 13 amino acids. Trimming left V 6 bases short and J 2 bases short, with 11 bases between. Germline values: CDR1 MDHEN, CDR2 SYDVKM. The chain's CDR3 is CASSLIGAYEQYF. DNA of the CDR3: TGTGCCAGCAGCCTAATAGGGGCCTACGAGCAGTACTTC.

The genes are TRBV9 and TRBJ1-1; maybe TRBD1 (6 bases). The CDR3 covers 13 residues. V lost 4 bases and J 5 bases, leaving 12 bases between the germline ends. The germline gives CDR1 SGDLS, CDR2 YYNGEE. CDR3 sequence reads: CASSPGGGTEAFF. CDR3 DNA sequence: TGTGCCAGCAGCCCGGGGGGCGGAACTGAAGCTTTCTTT.